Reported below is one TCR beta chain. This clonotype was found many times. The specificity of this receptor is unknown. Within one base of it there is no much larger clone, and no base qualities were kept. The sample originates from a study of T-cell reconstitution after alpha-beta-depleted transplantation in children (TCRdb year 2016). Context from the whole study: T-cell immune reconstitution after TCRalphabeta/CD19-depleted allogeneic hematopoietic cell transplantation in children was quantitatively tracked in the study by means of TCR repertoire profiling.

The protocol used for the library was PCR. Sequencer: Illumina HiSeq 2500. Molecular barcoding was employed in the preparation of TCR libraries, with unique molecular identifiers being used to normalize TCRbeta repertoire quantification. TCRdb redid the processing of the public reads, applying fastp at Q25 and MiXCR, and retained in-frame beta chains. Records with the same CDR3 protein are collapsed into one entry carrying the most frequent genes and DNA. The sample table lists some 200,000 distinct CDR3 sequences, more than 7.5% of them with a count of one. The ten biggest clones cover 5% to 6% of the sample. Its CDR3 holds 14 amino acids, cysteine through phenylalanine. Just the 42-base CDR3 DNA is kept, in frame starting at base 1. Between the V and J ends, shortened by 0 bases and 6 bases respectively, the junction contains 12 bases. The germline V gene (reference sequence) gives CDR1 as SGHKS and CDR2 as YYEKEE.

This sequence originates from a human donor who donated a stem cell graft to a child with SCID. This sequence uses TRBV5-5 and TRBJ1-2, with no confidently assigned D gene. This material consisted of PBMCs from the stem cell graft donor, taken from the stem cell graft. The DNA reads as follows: TGTGCCAGCAGCTTGGACCGGACGGAAGATGGCTACACCTTC. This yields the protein CASSLDRTEDGYTF.